This T cell receptor (beta chain) was identified in a study of T cell changes during pregnancy in multiple sclerosis. Germline V lookup: CDR1 KGHSH, CDR2 LQKENI. The CDR3 covers 15 residues. V was clipped by 5 bases and J by 6 bases; unmatched bases: 11. The assay was immunoSEQ multiplex PCR, and TCRdb's table has in-frame clones only and misses some. The sample carries 35,000 to 45,000 clones, around nine tenths recorded once. The chain joins TRBV18 to TRBJ1-2, with 8 bases fitting TRBD1. This sequence was found in a female donor with multiple sclerosis, enrolled in a pregnancy study. The sequenced sample was CD4+ T cells from peripheral blood mononuclear cells, obtained after pregnancy. CDR3 amino acids: CASSSDQGAMDGYTF. The CDR3 coding sequence is TGTGCCAGCTCATCAGACCAGGGGGCGATGGATGGCTACACCTTC. The variable domain in full, with the rest retrieved from reference TRBV18 and TRBJ1-2, is NAGVMQNPRHLVRRRGQEARLRCSPMKGHSHVYWYRQLPEEGLKFMVYLQKENIIDESGMPKERFSAEFPKEGPSILRIQQVVRGDSAAYFCASSSDQGAMDGYTFGSGTRLTVV.